The 10 T cell receptor beta chains below come from one sample, sequenced in a study of T-cell memory formation after mild COVID-19. TCRdb called the 5' RACE reads again in MiXCR, with one record for every CDR3 protein. Among under 400,000 distinct CDR3 sequences listed, 20% to 25% were seen once. Input material: PBMCs or a T cell subset sorted from them (not recorded which). Every receptor here comes from an adult woman who had mild COVID-19 (a few samples of this study predate the infection). Cell type and time point are not known.

In its sample, this clonotype was seen a few times. V is TRBV6-5 and J is TRBJ1-1; D not resolved. Germline loops: CDR1 MNHEY, CDR2 SVGAGI. V was clipped by 2 bases and J by 0 bases, with 7 bases between them. This CDR3 has 14 amino acids. The CDR3 region has the DNA TGTGCCAGCAGTTACAAGGGATTGAACACTGAAGCTTTCTTT. This gives the protein CASSYKGLNTEAFF.

This clonotype was picked up a small number of times. V gene TRBV7-9 combines with J gene TRBJ1-2; D perhaps matches TRBD1 (5 bases). Trimming pared 2 bases from V and 4 bases from J, leaving 11 bases between. Germline CDR1 SEHNR, CDR2 FQNEAQ (reference sequence). The CDR3 length is 14 residues. The CDR3 is CASSLSARGYGYTF. In DNA, the CDR3 is TGTGCCAGCAGCTTAAGCGCAAGGGGCTATGGCTACACCTTC.

The chain combines TRBV12-3 or TRBV12-4 with TRBJ1-2, with 10 bases aligning to TRBD1. There are 15 residues in the CDR3. V was clipped by 6 bases and J by 2 bases; unmatched bases: 6. CDR3 sequence reads: CASSPQGQGNYGYTF. In nucleotides, the CDR3 is TGTGCCAGCAGCCCTCAGGGACAGGGGAACTATGGCTACACCTTC.

This clonotype was seen more than once but under ten times. V gene TRBV18 combines with J gene TRBJ2-7; 7 bases align to TRBD1. Trimming cost V 3 bases and J 5 bases; bases outside gene matches: 16. Germline-derived CDR1 and CDR2 are KGHSH and LQKENI. The CDR3 consists of 17 residues. This CDR3 is CASSPKIIPTGYDEQYF. CDR3 DNA: TGTGCCAGCTCACCCAAAATAATACCGACAGGGTACGACGAGCAGTACTTC.

This clonotype showed up just a few times. This chain links TRBV7-9 with TRBJ1-4; no clear D gene. In germline, CDR1 is SEHNR, CDR2 FQNEAQ (reference sequence). The V and J ends lost 5 bases and 1 base respectively, with 11 bases between them. This CDR3 spans 15 amino acids. In DNA, the CDR3 is TGTGCCAGCAGCCCTACGGACCGAACTAATGAAAAACTGTTTTTT. Translating gives CASSPTDRTNEKLFF.

V usage is TRBV7-7 and J usage is TRBJ1-1; D unresolved. V lost 5 bases and J 1 base, leaving 8 bases between the germline ends. CDR3 length: 13 amino acids. The germline CDR1 and CDR2 sequences are SSHAT and FNYEAQ (reference sequence). Here the CDR3 reads CASSPVENTEAFF. CDR3 sequence (DNA): TGTGCCAGCAGCCCCGTCGAGAACACTGAAGCTTTCTTT.

J is TRBJ1-4 and V is TRBV5-1; D is uncertain. V dropped 4 bases and J dropped 4 bases, with 8 bases sitting between them. The CDR3 is 13 amino acids. Germline V lookup: CDR1 SGHRS, CDR2 YFSETQ. CDR3 in amino acids: CASSEGYNEKLFF. The CDR3 DNA follows: TGCGCCAGCAGCGAGGGCTATAATGAAAAACTGTTTTTT.

The sample holds many counts of this clonotype. V usage is TRBV12-3 or TRBV12-4 and J usage is TRBJ2-7; D could derive from TRBD1 or TRBD2 (5 bases each). Trimming shortened V by 5 bases and J by 3 bases, and 11 bases separated the two germline ends. The CDR3 contains 13 residues. The CDR3 spells CASSPGTLYEQYF. The CDR3 bases are TGTGCCAGCAGTCCCGGGACCCTCTACGAGCAGTACTTC.

This clonotype was detected a few times. V is TRBV2 and J is TRBJ2-1, with 9 bases identical to TRBD1. The CDR3 covers 15 residues. Germline loops: CDR1 SNHLY, CDR2 FYNNEI. J was trimmed by 4 bases and V by 4 bases; bases with no gene match: 5. In DNA form, the CDR3 reads TGTGCCAGCAGTGGGGACAGGGTCGCTTACAATGAGCAGTTCTTC. As protein: CASSGDRVAYNEQFF. Variable domain in full (rest from reference TRBV2 and TRBJ2-1): EPEVTQTPSHQVTQMGQEVILRCVPISNHLYFYWYRQILGQKVEFLVSFYNNEISEKSEIFDDQFSVERPDGSNFTLKIRSTKLEDSAMYFCASSGDRVAYNEQFFGPGTRLTVL.

V usage is TRBV7-2 and J usage is TRBJ1-3, with D unclear. Germline CDR1 is SGHTA and CDR2 is FQGNSA. The CDR3 is 13 residues long. The V end was cut by 5 bases, the J end by 3 bases, with 8 bases between. CDR3 sequence reads: CASSPWSGNTIYF. The CDR3 region has the DNA TGTGCCAGCAGCCCCTGGAGTGGAAACACCATATATTTT.